The 24 T cell receptor beta chains below were found in one sample sequenced in a study of blood T cell repertoires in COVID-19 (dated by TCRdb to 2020 to 2022). To prepare the library, the immunoSEQ multiplex PCR assay was applied. In its TCRdb copy, this immuneACCESS table keeps in-frame sequences only and misses some clones. Where compared with another copy, unresolved V genes explain less than half of these, and the others have no known cause. The sample table holds more than 150,000 clones, of which 80% were seen once. Of the sample, about an eighth is held by the ten largest clones. The sequencing input was PBMCs or T cells enriched from blood (not recorded which). Receptor source: a man between 60 and 70 years old who had been exposed to COVID-19.

This clone was counted between two and nine times. The rearrangement links TRBV24-1 to TRBJ2-1, with 13 nucleotides matching TRBD2. Trimming cost V 0 bases and J 10 bases; bases outside gene matches: 8. There are 17 residues in the CDR3. Germline loops: CDR1 KGHDR, CDR2 SFDVKD. Written as DNA, the CDR3 is TGTGCCACCAGTGATTTGGACCCGGGACTAGCGGGACGAGAGCAGTTCTTC. Its protein product is CATSDLDPGLAGREQFF.

This clone turned up a few times. This chain links TRBV6-2 or TRBV6-3 with TRBJ2-7, with TRBD2 matching 8 bases. Germline values: CDR1 MNHEY, CDR2 SVGEGT. The CDR3 totals 16 residues. V was clipped by 2 bases and J by 5 bases; unmatched bases: 11. The CDR3 nucleotides are TGTGCCAGCAGTTACGGGCGGCTTAGCGGGACCCACGAGCAGTACTTC. Translating gives CASSYGRLSGTHEQYF.

The rearrangement joins TRBV6-1 to TRBJ1-4; 9 bases align to TRBD1. The CDR3 loop spans 14 amino acids. Germline CDR1 and CDR2: MNHNS and SASEGT. V trimming: 2 bases; J trimming: 10 bases; junction bases outside the gene matches: 5. In nucleotides, the CDR3 is TGTGCCAGCAGTGAATCTGGACAGGGGCCAAAACTGTTTTTT. Translating gives CASSESGQGPKLFF.

The J gene is TRBJ2-1, the V gene TRBV5-1, with a weak D call TRBD2 (6 bases). Germline V gene lookup returns CDR1 SGHRS and CDR2 YFSETQ. Trimming removed 3 bases at V and 0 bases at J, with 16 bases between. CDR3 size: 17 residues. CDR3 residues: CASSSNLAESSYNEQFF. The CDR3 DNA is TGCGCCAGCAGCTCGAATTTAGCGGAGAGCTCCTACAATGAGCAGTTCTTC. The full variable domain, its missing parts supplied by reference TRBV5-1 and TRBJ2-1, is KAGVTQTPRYLIKTRGQQVTLSCSPISGHRSVSWYQQTPGQGLQFLFEYFSETQRNKGNFPGRFSGRQFSNSRSEMNVSTLELGDSALYLCASSSNLAESSYNEQFFGPGTRLTVL.

This rearrangement joins TRBV6-5 to TRBJ2-3; no definite D call. The V gene's germline CDR1 is MNHEY and CDR2 SVGAGI. Trimming stripped 0 bases from V and 2 bases from J, with 6 bases between. This CDR3 comprises 14 residues. The CDR3 nucleotides read TGTGCCAGCAGTTACTCGTACTTCACAGATACGCAGTATTTT. It encodes CASSYSYFTDTQYF.

This chain joins TRBV10-1 and TRBJ1-4; the D gene is possibly TRBD1 (5 bases). This CDR3 spans 16 amino acids. The germline V gene encodes CDR1 WNHNN and CDR2 SYGVQD (reference sequence). Trimming stripped 2 bases from V and 10 bases from J, with 20 bases between. CDR3 sequence (DNA): TGCGCCAGCAGTGAGGGGAAGGAGGGGTTGATTGGAAAACTGTTTTTT. Translation gives CASSEGKEGLIGKLFF.

V usage is TRBV29-1 and J usage is TRBJ2-7, with 8 bases matching TRBD1. With V trimmed by 3 bases and J by 5 bases, 12 bases remained unmatched. This CDR3 is 15 amino acids long. Germline-derived CDR1 and CDR2 are SQVTM and ANQGSEA. Here the CDR3 DNA reads TGCAGCGTTGAGATCCTTCAGGGGGCGAGGAACGAGCAGTACTTC. It is translated as CSVEILQGARNEQYF.

V and J are TRBV29-1 and TRBJ1-2; D perhaps matches TRBD1 (6 bases). V lost 8 bases and J lost 8, with 24 bases in between. Per the germline V gene, CDR1 is SQVTM and CDR2 is ANQGSEA. The CDR3 has 14 amino acids. The CDR3 sequence is CSIGRTAYPLGYTF. The DNA of the CDR3 is TGCAGCATAGGCAGGACAGCGTACCCGCTGGGCTACACCTTC.

V and J are TRBV19 and TRBJ2-3; no reliable D call. V was trimmed by 3 bases and J by 4 bases, leaving 14 bases between them. CDR1 LNHDA and CDR2 SQIVND come from the germline V gene (reference sequence). CDR3 length: 15 amino acids. CDR3 sequence reads: CASSIGVPSADTQYF. The CDR3 DNA reads TGTGCCAGTAGTATTGGCGTCCCGAGCGCAGATACGCAGTATTTT.

V is TRBV28 and J is TRBJ2-7, with 11 bases aligning to TRBD1. CDR3 length: 15 residues. V trimming: 5 bases; J trimming: 3 bases; junction bases outside the gene matches: 6. The V gene's germline CDR1 is MDHEN and CDR2 SYDVKM. Here the CDR3 DNA reads TGTGCCAGCAGTGGGCGGGACAGGGGGTTCTACGAGCAGTACTTC. Translated: CASSGRDRGFYEQYF.

The gene calls are TRBV5-4 and TRBJ2-5; tentatively, D is TRBD2 (7 bases). CDR1 is SGHNT and CDR2 is YYREEE in the germline V gene (reference sequence). The CDR3 has 15 residues. V was clipped by 0 bases and J by 4 bases, with 13 bases between them. The CDR3 DNA reads TGTGCCAGCAGCTTGGCCGTCGGGGGGCCAGAGACCCAGTACTTC. Its translation: CASSLAVGGPETQYF.

V is TRBV6-1 and J is TRBJ2-3; 10 nucleotides line up with TRBD2. The CDR3 contains 15 residues. Per germline, CDR1 MNHNS and CDR2 SASEGT. V trimming: 1 base; J trimming: 6 bases; junction bases outside the gene matches: 4. This CDR3 is CASSEVAGGGDTQYF. The CDR3 DNA reads TGTGCCAGCAGTGAAGTAGCGGGAGGTGGGGATACGCAGTATTTT.

This chain uses TRBV6-4 with TRBJ2-3; the match to TRBD2 covers 9 bases. The CDR3 is 14 residues long. The junction had 4 bases not matched to a gene; V was cut back by 2 bases and J by 7 bases. Germline CDR1 reads MRHNA; CDR2 reads SNTAGT. CDR3 residues: CASSDGSGRHTQYF. In DNA form, the CDR3 reads TGTGCCAGCAGTGACGGAAGCGGGAGGCATACGCAGTATTTT.

The V and J genes are TRBV20-1 and TRBJ2-1, with D hard to call. Between the trimmed V and J ends, which lost 3 bases and 7 bases, there was a span of 19 bases. The CDR3 consists of 15 residues. Germline lookup yields CDR1 DFQATT and CDR2 SNEGSKA (reference sequence). CDR3 amino acids: CSASMGRSKRNEQFF. DNA for the CDR3: TGCAGTGCTAGTATGGGCCGAAGCAAAAGGAATGAGCAGTTCTTC.

The chain employs TRBV5-6 and TRBJ1-4, with TRBD1 as a possible D gene (5 bases). CDR1 SGHDT and CDR2 YYEEEE come from the germline V gene. V was pared by 4 bases and J by 7 bases, with 8 bases between. This CDR3 has 12 residues. The chain's CDR3 is CASSRGGEKLFF. The DNA of the CDR3 is TGTGCCAGCAGCAGGGGAGGTGAAAAACTGTTTTTT.

This chain uses TRBV28 with TRBJ2-7; perhaps TRBD1 as D (7 bases). This CDR3 region has 17 residues. Germline V gene sequence: CDR1 MDHEN, CDR2 SYDVKM. V lost 3 bases, J lost 2 bases, and 20 bases lay in between. The DNA for the CDR3 is TGTGCCAGCAGTTTCGTAACGGCGGGGACAGAGGCCTACGAGCAGTACTTC. This codes for CASSFVTAGTEAYEQYF.

V usage is TRBV6-2 or TRBV6-3 and J usage is TRBJ2-1, with TRBD2 identical over 10 bases. The CDR3 has 16 amino acids. The germline gives CDR1 MNHEY, CDR2 SVGEGT. Trimming at V came to 5 bases and at J to 2 bases, leaving 6 bases not matched to a gene. In DNA form, the CDR3 reads TGTGCCAGCAGTGGAGCGGGAGGGGGACCCTACAATGAGCAGTTCTTC. Translated, it gives CASSGAGGGPYNEQFF.

This clone was observed at least ten times. J is TRBJ1-3 and V is TRBV10-3; 7 bases line up with TRBD1. J gave up 2 bases and V 10 bases, and 8 bases lay outside the gene matches. Germline CDR1 ENHRY, CDR2 SYGVKD. This CDR3 contains 14 residues. CDR3 sequence: CATIDREAGNTIYF. The CDR3 coding sequence is TGTGCCACCATCGACAGGGAGGCTGGAAACACCATATATTTT.

The rearrangement joins TRBV6-5 to TRBJ2-3; D uncertain. The CDR3 is 15 amino acids. Germline V gene lookup returns CDR1 MNHEY and CDR2 SVGAGI. V lost 6 bases and J 0 bases, leaving 13 bases between the germline ends. The DNA for the CDR3 is TGTGCCAGCAGGACTGATTCCTCTAGCACAGATACGCAGTATTTT. Its translation is CASRTDSSSTDTQYF.

The rearrangement uses TRBV13 and TRBJ2-5; D gene ambiguous. Trimming cost V 5 bases and J 1 base, with 17 bases left between them. CDR3 length: 16 residues. Germline V gene lookup returns CDR1 PRHDT and CDR2 FYEKMQ (reference sequence). CDR3 in amino acids: CASSPPPPETQETQYF. The CDR3 coding sequence is TGTGCCAGCAGCCCACCTCCTCCAGAAACCCAAGAGACCCAGTACTTC.

This chain uses TRBV16 with TRBJ1-2, with D hard to call. Germline CDR1 reads KGHSY; CDR2 reads FQNENV. This CDR3 spans 12 amino acids. V was shortened by 0 bases and J by 7 bases, with 6 bases between the two germline ends. The CDR3 sequence: CASSQSRAGYTF. DNA for the CDR3: TGTGCCAGCAGCCAATCGCGGGCTGGCTACACCTTC. Filled out from reference TRBV16 and TRBJ1-2, the complete variable domain reads GEEVAQTPKHLVRGEGQKAKLYCAPIKGHSYVFWYQQVLKNEFKFLISFQNENVFDETGMPKERFSAKCLPNSPCSLEIQATKLEDSAVYFCASSQSRAGYTFGSGTRLTVV.

The chain combines TRBV19 with TRBJ2-7, with TRBD2 identical over 10 bases. With V trimmed by 6 bases and J by 6 bases, 14 bases remained unmatched. The germline V gene encodes CDR1 LNHDA and CDR2 SQIVND (reference sequence). This CDR3 comprises 16 residues. The CDR3 DNA reads TGTGCCAGTAGCTCCTACTCAGCGGGAGGGCAGGTCGAGCAGTACTTC. Its translation: CASSSYSAGGQVEQYF.

The chain carries TRBV7-3 and TRBJ2-1; TRBD2 agrees at 12 bases. V shed 5 bases and J 9 bases; nucleotides not matched to a gene: 8. Germline CDR1 is SGHTA and CDR2 is FQGTGA. The CDR3 loop spans 15 amino acids. The CDR3 is CASSPLAGGPGEQFF. CDR3 nucleotide sequence: TGTGCCAGCAGCCCCCTAGCGGGAGGGCCTGGTGAGCAGTTCTTC.

V and J are TRBV6-5 and TRBJ1-5; the D gene is possibly TRBD1 (5 bases). The CDR3 has 15 amino acids. Trimming removed 2 bases from V and 2 bases from J, with 10 bases in between. Germline values: CDR1 MNHEY, CDR2 SVGAGI. The CDR3 is CASSYDSLGNQPQHF. The CDR3 DNA follows: TGTGCCAGCAGTTACGACAGTTTGGGCAATCAGCCCCAGCATTTT.